This T cell receptor (beta chain) was captured in a study of T-cell memory formation after mild COVID-19 (dated by TCRdb to the early 2020s). As for the study more broadly: Most TCR sequence clusters were specific to one of the two donors. In two donors, T-cell clones that expanded and contracted after mild COVID-19 were tracked by sequencing TCRalpha and TCRbeta repertoires over time. Two young, previously healthy adult volunteers, one female and one male, were included in the cohort. Points the paper makes about the study in general: From day 15 to 85, contracting clones showed balanced CD4/CD8 phenotypes, whereas a second wave of clones that expanded from day 15 to 37 leaned towards CD4+. Only two mild cases were covered by the study, and larger cohorts that include severe cases with pre-infection samples were considered necessary. Contracting CD4+ clones were found mainly in CM and EM memory subsets, while CD8+ clones were enriched in EMRA. Some responding clones were detected in pre-infection memory, suggesting pre-existing cross-reactive memory T cells joined the SARS-CoV-2 response. SARS-CoV-2 specificity was not confirmed for the second-wave clones peaking on day 37.

PBMCs were isolated by Ficoll-Paque density gradient centrifugation. The table lists this clonotype with a few counts. No antigen is known for it. Base-call qualities are not available, and no considerably larger clone is one nucleotide away. From its cysteine to its phenylalanine, the CDR3 spans 13 amino acids. The only DNA kept is the CDR3, 39 bases in frame from the first base. V is clipped by 6 bases and J by 6 bases, and the sequence between their germline boundaries is 15 bases long. CDR1 and CDR2 (SQVTM, ANQGSEA) derive from the germline V gene. TCRdb lists the instrument as Illumina NovaSeq 6000. TCRalpha and TCRbeta cDNA libraries were built by 5'RACE with constant-segment primers, adding sample barcodes and unique molecular identifiers. Trizol reagent was used to extract RNA from every sample. The libraries were amplified in two PCR steps, and the second step added a second sample barcode and Illumina TruSeq adapters. Libraries were sequenced on an Illumina NovaSeq with 2 x 150 bp paired-end reads. Per the source publication's procedure: With migec v1.2.7, reads were demultiplexed and then collapsed into UMI-guided consensus sequences. With mixcr v2.1.11, UMI consensuses were aligned to TRA and TRB V and J templates and assembled into clonotypes. Expanded or contracted clonotypes were those called significant by both edgeR and NoisET, with noise models trained on biological replicates. edgeR calls used a false discovery rate-adjusted p below 0.01 and a log2 fold-change threshold of 1. As an exploratory analysis of dynamics, PCA with hierarchical clustering was applied to max-normalized trajectories of the 1000 most abundant clonotypes. The CD4 or CD8 phenotype of responding clones was assigned using the separately sequenced CD4+ and CD8+ repertoires. TCRdb applied fastp at Q25 and MiXCR to the public reads, then kept only in-frame beta chains. Here each entry gathers all rows of one CDR3 protein and keeps the most common genes and DNA. These V and J calls are TCRdb output, not the study's own analysis. Recorded for this sample are approximately 300,000 distinct CDR3 sequences; roughly a fifth of them occurred a single time. Under 25% of the sample rests with the top ten.

The specimen was PBMCs or a T cell subset sorted from them (not recorded which). The rearrangement joined TRBV29-1 to TRBJ1-5; D gene: possibly TRBD1, on 5 matching bases. The TCR originated in a young man who had mild COVID-19 (a few samples of this study predate the infection). The sample titles of this study are shuffled in the database, so cell type and time point are left out; the donor was told from shared clones. The bases read TGCAGCGTCATCAGGGTTTTCGGTCAGCCCCAGCATTTT. This is translated as CSVIRVFGQPQHF.